This T cell receptor beta chain was obtained from a study of T cell responses to AZD1222 COVID-19 vaccine. Study-wide points: White British donors predominated, females outnumbered males, and clonal diversity was possibly underestimated. Regions left unmutated in variants are reportedly the target of nearly half of spike-specific TCRs. The peak T cell response came first, and repertoires were sampled only after it.

The germline V gene encodes CDR1 DFQATT and CDR2 SNEGSKA (reference sequence). The CDR3 is 15 residues long. J gave up 2 bases and V 3 bases, and 7 bases lay outside the gene matches. The method was immunoSEQ multiplex PCR; TCRdb's version includes in-frame clones alone and lacks a portion of them. The sample consists of around 18,000 clones, roughly 76% of them appearing once. Remarks on this clone: Its cognate antigen is unknown.

It was second doses at about 4 or about 12 weeks that were pooled. This clonotype was obtained from an adult who received the AZD1222 COVID-19 vaccine. The chain uses TRBV20-1 and TRBJ1-2; 9 bases map to TRBD1. The sample consisted of peripheral blood, taken 28 days after the second AZD1222 dose. DNA of the CDR3: TGCAGTGCTAGTGGGACAGGGAGCACCAACTATGGCTACACCTTC. It specifies CSASGTGSTNYGYTF.